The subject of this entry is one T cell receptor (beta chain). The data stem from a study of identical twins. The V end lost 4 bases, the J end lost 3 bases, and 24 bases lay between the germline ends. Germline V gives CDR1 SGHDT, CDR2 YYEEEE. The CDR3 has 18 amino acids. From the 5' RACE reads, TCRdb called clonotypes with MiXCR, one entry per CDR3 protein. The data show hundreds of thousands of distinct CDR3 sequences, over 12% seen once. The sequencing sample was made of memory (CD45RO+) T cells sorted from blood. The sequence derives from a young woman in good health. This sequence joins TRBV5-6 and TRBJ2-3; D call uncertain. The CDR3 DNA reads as TGTGCCAGCAGCCATTCAACATTCAGTCGTATGAATACAGATACGCAGTATTTT. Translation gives CASSHSTFSRMNTDTQYF.